What follows are 24 T cell receptor beta chains derived from one specimen sequenced in a study of T cells in Graves' hyperthyroidism and ophthalmopathy. Amplified regions were TCR beta CDR3 sequences from RNA transcripts. A set of HTBI primers served as the primers for a first-round RT-PCR of the TCR CDR3. TCRdb re-called the multiplex PCR reads through MiXCR, storing one row per CDR3 protein. In the table there are 50,000 to 60,000 distinct CDR3 sequences, over 40% of which are singletons. Sequences were obtained from blood. The receptors originated from a woman aged 50 to 60 with Graves' ophthalmopathy.

This clonotype was detected ten times or more. This chain uses TRBV7-2 with TRBJ2-7, with 10 positions matching TRBD1. The CDR3 runs to 15 residues. V shed 5 bases and J 4 bases; nucleotides not matched to a gene: 8. Germline V gene data show CDR1 as SGHTA and CDR2 as FQGNSA. DNA of the CDR3: TGTGCCAGCAGCCCACCGGGACAGGGGTGTTACGAGCAGTACTTC. It encodes CASSPPGQGCYEQYF.

In its sample, this clonotype is medium-sized. The V gene is TRBV9, the J gene TRBJ1-2, with D maybe TRBD1 (5 bases). CDR3 size: 13 residues. Trimming shortened V by 2 bases and J by 4 bases, and 9 bases separated the two germline ends. Per germline, CDR1 SGDLS and CDR2 YYNGEE. CDR3 DNA: TGTGCCAGCAGCGTGGGGGATAGCTATGGCTACACCTTC. Translation gives CASSVGDSYGYTF.

The chain is built from TRBV6-5 and TRBJ1-6; D remains unclear. Trimming took 2 bases from V and 13 from J, leaving 12 bases between them. CDR1 and CDR2 (germline): MNHEY, SVGAGI. The CDR3 sequence is 13 residues long. CDR3 in amino acids: CASSYGFNQPLHF. CDR3 nucleotide sequence: TGTGCCAGCAGTTACGGGTTCAATCAGCCCCTCCACTTT.

For this clonotype: At one boundary the junction diverges from the germline segment, which might be a read error. The chain combines TRBV2 with TRBJ2-7; 8 positions agree with TRBD1. The germline gives CDR1 SNHLY, CDR2 FYNNEI. This CDR3 contains 11 residues. CDR3 DNA: TGTGCCAGCAGTTTCGGACAGGGTTTAGACTTC. Translating gives CASSFGQGLDF.

In this sample, this clonotype turned up many times. V and J are TRBV6-5 and TRBJ1-2; D is perhaps TRBD1 (5 bases). Looked up from germline, CDR1 is MNHEY and CDR2 is SVGAGI. V lost 8 bases to trimming and J lost 5 bases, with 15 bases between them. This CDR3 is 13 amino acids long. The CDR3 here is CASSRGQVYGYTF. CDR3 in DNA: TGTGCCAGCTCACGTGGACAAGTATATGGCTACACCTTC.

A word on this clonotype: Its ends do not fully match the called genes, so a read error is possible. The chain joins TRBV2 to TRBJ2-2, with 7 bases fitting TRBD1. This CDR3 has 17 amino acids. Germline V gene lookup returns CDR1 SNHLY and CDR2 FYNNEI. The CDR3 reads CASGHTDRAANTGELVF. In DNA form, the CDR3 reads TGTGCCAGCGGTCACACCGACAGGGCCGCGAACACCGGGGAGCTGGTTTTT.

This clonotype appeared many times. V and J are TRBV11-3 and TRBJ2-1, with D possibly matching TRBD2 (6 bases). The CDR3 contains 12 residues. Trimming took 5 bases from V and 9 from J, leaving 11 bases between them. Germline V gives CDR1 SGHNT, CDR2 YENEEA. CDR3 bases: TGTGCCAGCAGCGGCGGGAACAGTGAGCAGTTCTTC. Its protein is CASSGGNSEQFF.

This chain uses TRBV12-3 or TRBV12-4 with TRBJ2-3; 8 positions agree with TRBD1. After removal of 6 bases from V and 4 bases from J, the junction contained 12 bases not matched to a gene. This CDR3 is built from 16 residues. CDR3 DNA sequence: TGTGCCAGCAGGACAGGGGAGACCGGGGAGGCAGATACGCAGTATTTT. Amino acids: CASRTGETGEADTQYF.

This clonotype showed up many times. The chain couples TRBV12-3 or TRBV12-4 to TRBJ1-3; no clear D. The CDR3 runs 14 residues. The CDR3 loop is CTTAPGSPGNTIYF. CDR3 nucleotide sequence: TGTACCACCGCCCCGGGATCTCCTGGAAACACCATATATTTT.

The table lists this clonotype with many counts. J is TRBJ1-6 and V is TRBV27; 8 nucleotides match TRBD1. V trimming: 4 bases; J trimming: 3 bases; junction bases outside the gene matches: 5. CDR1 is MNHEY, CDR2 SMNVEV, per germline (reference sequence). CDR3 length equals 16 residues. The CDR3 bases are TGTGCCAGCAGTTGGACAGGGCCCGACTATAATTCACCCCTCCACTTT. Protein sequence: CASSWTGPDYNSPLHF.

By sample fraction, this clonotype is medium-sized. This chain links TRBV2 with TRBJ1-2; the D gene is possibly TRBD1 (5 bases). Between the trimmed V and J ends, which lost 5 bases and 8 bases, there was a span of 15 bases. Germline V lookup: CDR1 SNHLY, CDR2 FYNNEI. There are 13 residues in the CDR3. CDR3 DNA: TGTGCCAGCAGTCCCCCAGGGCTAGGGGGCTACACCTTC. Translation gives CASSPPGLGGYTF.

In this sample, this clonotype turned up many times. The chain recombines TRBV19 with TRBJ2-7; D gene unclear. Trimming left V 3 bases short and J 4 bases short, with 7 bases between. Germline V lookup: CDR1 LNHDA, CDR2 SQIVND (reference sequence). CDR3 length equals 12 residues. The DNA for the CDR3 is TGTGCCAGTAGTATGGTGGGTTACGAGCAGTACTTC. Its protein is CASSMVGYEQYF.

This clonotype has ten or more counts. The genes are TRBV20-1 and TRBJ2-1; D unclear. Trimming shortened V by 4 bases and J by 7 bases, and 8 bases separated the two germline ends. The CDR3 length is 11 residues. CDR1 DFQATT and CDR2 SNEGSKA come from the germline V gene (reference sequence). DNA of the CDR3: TGCAGTGCTATAGGCGTGAATGAGCAGTTCTTC. Translating it yields CSAIGVNEQFF.

About this clonotype: This likely comes from a read error, as the CDR3 has no conserved phenylalanine or tryptophan at its end. The DNA is omitted, as the CDR3 cannot be located on it reliably, and the CDR3 follows TCRdb's listing. The rearrangement uses TRBV5-5 and TRBJ2-7. Ends included, the CDR3 has 10 residues. Germline lookup yields CDR1 SGHKS and CDR2 YYEKEE (reference sequence). This CDR3 is CASSLGDRTL.

In this sample, this clonotype is medium-sized. J is TRBJ2-7 and V is TRBV29-1, with D uncertain. The germline gives CDR1 SQVTM, CDR2 ANQGSEA. CDR3 length: 13 residues. V gave up 4 bases and J gave up 2 bases, with 12 bases separating them. The CDR3 sequence: CSVVSGNTYEQYF. The CDR3 bases are TGCAGCGTTGTATCTGGAAATACCTACGAGCAGTACTTC.

Note on this clonotype: At one end, the junction sequence differs from germline, possibly due to a read error. V and J are TRBV2 and TRBJ2-1, with D perhaps assigned TRBD1 or TRBD2 (5 bases each). The CDR3 is 15 amino acids. The germline CDR1 and CDR2 sequences are SNHLY and FYNNEI. The CDR3 DNA sequence: TGTGCCAGCAGTGAAGCGTCTGGCAGGGACGGTGAGCAGCTCTTC. Translated, it gives CASSEASGRDGEQLF.

This clonotype has a count of ten or more. The chain carries TRBV12-3 or TRBV12-4 and TRBJ1-2, with D maybe TRBD1 (5 bases). V was clipped by 6 bases and J by 3 bases, with 14 bases between them. The CDR3 runs 14 residues. The CDR3 loop is CASRVYGHYYGYTF. CDR3 nucleotide sequence: TGTGCCAGCAGGGTTTATGGACACTACTATGGCTACACCTTC.

This clonotype was picked up many times. This may arise from a read error, as a much more abundant clone is one base away. V and J are TRBV10-1 and TRBJ2-7; a weak D match, TRBD1 (6 bases). Germline V gene data show CDR1 as WNHNN and CDR2 as SYGVQD (reference sequence). The CDR3 covers 13 residues. With 6 bases removed from V and 7 bases from J, the gap between germline ends came to 16 bases. The CDR3 protein is CASSRGPAQEQYF. Written as DNA, the CDR3 is TGCGCCAGCAGCAGGGGTCCTGCCCAGGAGCAGTACTTC.

Regarding this clonotype: Because the CDR3's place on the DNA is in doubt, the DNA is left out and the CDR3 is given as listed by TCRdb. The gene calls are TRBV15 and TRBJ1-4; TRBD1 reflects the table's D call only, with no check against the DNA. CDR1 is LNHNV and CDR2 is YYDKDF in the germline V gene (reference sequence). Including both end residues, the CDR3 is 23 amino acids long. This CDR3 is CATSRDPDRGYTFGSGPNEKLFF.

This clonotype appeared once. The chain carries TRBV29-1 and TRBJ2-7; 7 bases match TRBD1. The CDR3 has 12 residues. V lost 4 bases, J lost 2 bases, and 2 bases stayed unmatched. Germline V gene data show CDR1 as SQVTM and CDR2 as ANQGSEA. The CDR3 DNA reads TGCAGCGTTGGAACAGGGGCCTACGAGCAGTACTTC. Translating gives CSVGTGAYEQYF.

DNA of the CDR3: TGTGCCACCAGCAGAGATAAGGGGACAGACAATCAGCCCCAGCATTTT. The encoded protein is CATSRDKGTDNQPQHF. The V call is TRBV15, the J call TRBJ1-5, with TRBD1 identical over 7 bases. The CDR3 is 16 amino acids. V gave up 0 bases and J gave up 3 bases; unmatched junction bases: 5. Per germline, CDR1 LNHNV and CDR2 YYDKDF (reference sequence).

The V and J genes are TRBV7-6 and TRBJ2-3; TRBD2 agrees at 9 bases. This CDR3 comprises 15 residues. Germline values: CDR1 SGHVS, CDR2 FNYEAQ. V dropped 6 bases and J dropped 1; count of bases not matched to a gene: 5. For the CDR3, the DNA is TGTGCCAGCAGTATTAGCGGGGGACGCACAGATACGCAGTATTTT. This encodes CASSISGGRTDTQYF. Combining the CDR3 with reference TRBV7-6 and TRBJ2-3 gives the whole variable domain GAGVSQSPRYKVTKRGQDVALRCDPISGHVSLYWYRQALGQGPEFLTYFNYEAQQDKSGLPNDRFSAERPEGSISTLTIQRTEQRDSAMYRCASSISGGRTDTQYFGPGTRLTVL.

The chain links TRBV12-5 to TRBJ1-6, with no clear D. The length of the CDR3 is 14 residues. The V end lost 5 bases, the J end lost 9 bases, and 14 bases lay between the germline ends. Germline V gene data show CDR1 as LGHNT and CDR2 as FRNRAP. The CDR3 loop is CASGLGSVGSPLHF. CDR3 nucleotides: TGTGCTAGTGGTCTGGGATCAGTGGGTTCACCCCTCCACTTT.

Worth noting for this clonotype: Because the CDR3 is missing its conserved closing phenylalanine or tryptophan, this is likely a read error. Because the CDR3's place on the DNA is in doubt, the DNA is left out and the CDR3 is given as listed by TCRdb. V usage is TRBV28 and J usage is TRBJ1-1. The germline V gene encodes CDR1 MDHEN and CDR2 SYDVKM. The CDR3 contains 8 residues when both ends are counted. The CDR3 sequence: CASSLLSL.